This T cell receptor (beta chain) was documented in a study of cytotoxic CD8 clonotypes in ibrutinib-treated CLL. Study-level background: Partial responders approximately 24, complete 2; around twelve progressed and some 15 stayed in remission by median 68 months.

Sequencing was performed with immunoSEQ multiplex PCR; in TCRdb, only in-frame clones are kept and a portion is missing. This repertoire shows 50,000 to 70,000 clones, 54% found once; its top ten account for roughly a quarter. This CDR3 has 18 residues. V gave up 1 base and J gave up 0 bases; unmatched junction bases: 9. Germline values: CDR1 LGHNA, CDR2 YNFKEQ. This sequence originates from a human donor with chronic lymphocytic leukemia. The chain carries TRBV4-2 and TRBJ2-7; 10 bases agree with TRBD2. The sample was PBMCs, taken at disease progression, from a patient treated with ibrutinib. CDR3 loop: CASSQGIAGGFNSYEQYF. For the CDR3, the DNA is TGTGCCAGCAGCCAAGGGATAGCGGGAGGTTTCAACTCCTACGAGCAGTACTTC.